These T cell receptor beta chains were read from a single sample in a study of T-cell reconstitution after alpha-beta-depleted transplantation in children. TCRdb recomputed calls from the PCR reads with MiXCR, one row per CDR3 protein. The table has about 200,000 distinct CDR3 sequences, 13% to 15% seen once. The sequencing used PBMCs from the stem cell graft donor, collected from the stem cell graft. The receptor source for this set is a human donor who donated a stem cell graft to a child with acute lymphoblastic leukemia. Both conserved end residues are part of each CDR3. The D gene is left open where the match is weak. Clone size is given for some rows only: seen once, a few or many times, or a class if the clone is expanded.

D	size	V	J	CDR3	DNA
.	many	TRBV7-2	TRBJ2-3	CASSFWVAGDTQYF	TGTGCCAGCAGCTTCTGGGTGGCCGGAGATACGCAGTATTTT
.	many	TRBV29-1	TRBJ1-2	CSVGVPRGGYTF	TGCAGCGTTGGGGTTCCACGGGGAGGCTACACCTTC
TRBD2	.	TRBV6-4	TRBJ2-1	CTSSRAAGGPVPYNEQFF	TGTACCAGCAGTAGGGCAGCGGGAGGGCCAGTTCCCTACAATGAGCAGTTCTTC
.	many	TRBV10-3	TRBJ1-5	CAISESSDQPQHF	TGTGCCATCAGTGAGTCTAGTGATCAGCCCCAGCATTTT
.	many	TRBV20-1	TRBJ1-4	CSAREPIEEKLFF	TGCAGTGCTAGAGAACCTATAGAGGAAAAACTGTTTTTT
.	many	TRBV28	TRBJ1-5	CASSFGGVSQPQHF	TGTGCCAGCAGTTTTGGGGGGGTGAGTCAGCCCCAGCATTTT
TRBD1	many	TRBV5-1	TRBJ2-3	CASSLATGTGMADTQYF	TGCGCCAGCAGCTTGGCCACGGGGACAGGGATGGCAGATACGCAGTATTTT
.	many	TRBV6-1	TRBJ2-7	CASSQPGPTYEQYF	TGTGCCAGCAGTCAGCCGGGGCCAACTTACGAGCAGTACTTC
.	few	TRBV3-1	TRBJ2-5	CASSPPPHASARGETQYF	TGTGCCAGCAGCCCGCCCCCACACGCTAGCGCGAGAGGTGAGACCCAGTACTTC
.	many	TRBV20-1	TRBJ2-5	CSGWSDSHGTQYF	TGCAGTGGATGGTCGGACTCCCACGGGACCCAGTACTTC
.	many	TRBV5-1	TRBJ1-1	CASSPRGGSDTEAFF	TGCGCCAGCAGCCCCCGGGGGGGATCGGACACTGAAGCTTTCTTT
TRBD2	many	TRBV7-2	TRBJ2-3	CASSTAGGGTDTQYF	TGTGCCAGCAGCACCGCCGGGGGGGGCACAGATACGCAGTATTTT
.	many	TRBV5-1	TRBJ1-5	CASREGSGQPQHF	TGCGCCAGCAGAGAGGGTTCGGGTCAGCCCCAGCATTTT
TRBD2	few	TRBV20-1	TRBJ2-1	CSATRPGLAGSNEQFF	TGCAGTGCTACCAGACCGGGACTAGCGGGATCCAATGAGCAGTTCTTC
.	.	TRBV5-5	TRBJ2-7	CAGSLVTPAYEQYF	TGTGCCGGCAGCTTGGTGACCCCAGCCTACGAGCAGTACTTC
TRBD1	many	TRBV6-5	TRBJ2-7	CASSYSSDRGYEQYF	TGTGCCAGCAGTTACTCCTCTGACAGGGGCTACGAGCAGTACTTC
.	many	TRBV7-9	TRBJ2-5	CASSLAGRQQETQYF	TGTGCCAGCAGCTTAGCGGGCAGGCAGCAAGAGACCCAGTACTTC
TRBD1	.	TRBV5-5	TRBJ1-4	CASSPTGMNEKLFF	TGTGCCAGCAGCCCGACAGGGATGAATGAAAAACTGTTTTTT
.	many	TRBV12-3/TRBV12-4	TRBJ1-1	CASSLFRAEAFF	TGTGCCAGCAGTTTATTCCGGGCTGAAGCTTTCTTT
.	many	TRBV7-8	TRBJ2-7	CASSINYEQYF	TGTGCCAGCAGCATCAACTACGAGCAGTACTTC
.	many	TRBV20-1	TRBJ2-7	CSARARPNSYEQYF	TGCAGTGCTAGAGCGCGTCCTAACTCCTACGAGCAGTACTTC
.	many	TRBV27	TRBJ1-1	CASSFGWYTEAFF	TGTGCCAGCAGTTTCGGTTGGTACACTGAAGCTTTCTTT
.	.	TRBV7-9	TRBJ2-1	CASSEIGGEQFF	TGTGCCAGCAGCGAGATAGGAGGTGAGCAGTTCTTC
.	.	TRBV9	TRBJ2-7	CASSAFSGVSYEQYF	TGTGCCAGCAGCGCCTTTTCCGGGGTCTCCTACGAGCAGTACTTC
.	many	TRBV12-3/TRBV12-4	TRBJ2-7	CASSFGQAYLVKDF	TGTGCCAGCAGTTTCGGGCAGGCTTACCTTGTGAAGGACTTC
.	.	TRBV5-1	TRBJ2-1	CASTQGGQGIGEQFF	TGCGCCAGCACCCAGGGGGGCCAGGGAATCGGTGAGCAGTTCTTC
.	medium-sized	TRBV6-2/TRBV6-3	TRBJ2-7	CASSYGSAQYF	TGTGCCAGCAGTTACGGTAGCGCGCAGTACTTC
TRBD1	many	TRBV28	TRBJ2-7	CASRKTGVYYEQYF	TGTGCCAGCAGAAAAACAGGGGTTTACTACGAGCAGTACTTC
TRBD1	.	TRBV7-9	TRBJ2-7	CAYGTGSSYEQYF	TGTGCGTATGGGACAGGGAGCTCCTACGAGCAGTACTTC
TRBD1	few	TRBV6-5	TRBJ1-2	CASSPGQGSAAFGYTF	TGTGCCAGCAGTCCCGGACAGGGTTCGGCCGCATTTGGCTACACCTTC
.	many	TRBV20-1	TRBJ1-6	CSARDLRTSYNSPLHF	TGCAGTGCTAGAGATTTGAGGACATCTTATAATTCACCCCTCCACTTT
TRBD1	.	TRBV7-9	TRBJ2-7	CASSLGKAGGGEQYF	TGTGCCAGCAGCTTAGGAAAAGCAGGGGGCGGCGAGCAGTACTTC
.	few	TRBV6-2/TRBV6-3	TRBJ1-2	CASSYPIPGMGNHYGYTF	TGTGCCAGCAGTTACCCCATACCGGGGATGGGAAACCACTATGGCTACACCTTC
TRBD2	.	TRBV5-1	TRBJ2-1	CASSLAFVREAYNEQFF	TGCGCCAGCAGCTTGGCATTCGTCCGGGAGGCATACAATGAGCAGTTCTTC
.	many	TRBV7-8	TRBJ1-5	CASSLAEGRPQHF	TGTGCCAGCAGCTTAGCAGAGGGCAGGCCCCAGCATTTT
TRBD1	.	TRBV19	TRBJ2-5	CASSTTGGLETQYF	TGTGCCAGTAGTACAACAGGGGGCTTGGAGACCCAGTACTTC
TRBD2	many	TRBV3-1	TRBJ2-1	CASSQRSGPQFF	TGTGCCAGCAGCCAACGTAGCGGGCCCCAGTTCTTC
TRBD1	many	TRBV5-1	TRBJ1-1	CASSGTGMNTEAFF	TGCGCCAGCAGCGGGACAGGGATGAACACTGAAGCTTTCTTT
TRBD1	few	TRBV5-8	TRBJ1-5	CASSLYITGGSNQPQHF	TGTGCCAGCAGCTTGTATATAACAGGGGGTAGCAATCAGCCCCAGCATTTT
TRBD2	few	TRBV30	TRBJ2-3	CAWRGLAGGPFLPDTQYF	TGTGCCTGGAGGGGTCTAGCGGGAGGGCCGTTTCTCCCAGATACGCAGTATTTT
.	many	TRBV5-5	TRBJ2-6	CASSSRDSGANVLTF	TGTGCCAGCAGCTCCAGGGATTCTGGGGCCAACGTCCTGACTTTC
.	many	TRBV7-9	TRBJ1-1	CASSRGTEAFF	TGTGCCAGCAGCAGAGGGACTGAAGCTTTCTTT
TRBD2	.	TRBV5-1	TRBJ2-4	CASSLELADIQYF	TGCGCCAGCAGCTTGGAGCTAGCGGATATTCAGTACTTC
.	many	TRBV10-2	TRBJ2-7	CASSPDYYEQYF	TGCGCCAGCAGTCCTGACTACTACGAGCAGTACTTC
.	.	TRBV5-6	TRBJ2-7	CASSYPRRWGHEQYF	TGTGCCAGCAGCTATCCTCGGAGATGGGGCCACGAGCAGTACTTC
.	.	TRBV7-2	TRBJ2-1	CASSLAGAARHEQFF	TGTGCCAGCAGCTTGGCTGGGGCAGCCAGGCATGAGCAGTTCTTC
TRBD2	few	TRBV3-1	TRBJ2-3	CASSRGTSGRNTQYF	TGTGCCAGCAGCCGAGGGACTAGCGGGAGGAATACGCAGTATTTT
.	many	TRBV5-1	TRBJ2-5	CASSFSGDNRETQYF	TGCGCCAGCAGCTTCTCCGGGGATAACAGAGAGACCCAGTACTTC
.	many	TRBV12-3/TRBV12-4	TRBJ2-4	CASSLLASQNIQYF	TGTGCCAGCAGTTTATTGGCTAGCCAAAACATTCAGTACTTC
.	few	TRBV20-1	TRBJ2-4	CSASRDRAKNIQYF	TGCAGTGCCTCACGGGACCGGGCCAAAAACATTCAGTACTTC
.	many	TRBV11-2	TRBJ2-5	CASSFGMGIKTQYF	TGTGCCAGCAGCTTCGGAATGGGTATAAAGACCCAGTACTTC
.	.	TRBV3-1	TRBJ2-7	CASSRTGGSGYEQYF	TGTGCCAGCAGCCGTACCGGGGGTAGCGGCTACGAGCAGTACTTC
.	few	TRBV4-1	TRBJ2-6	CASSQTGVTGANVLTF	TGCGCCAGCAGCCAAACCGGGGTTACGGGGGCCAACGTCCTGACTTTC
TRBD2	few	TRBV5-1	TRBJ2-1	CASLSGLAGAKRGGEQFF	TGCGCCAGCCTCAGCGGACTAGCGGGAGCCAAACGAGGCGGTGAGCAGTTCTTC
.	.	TRBV12-3/TRBV12-4	TRBJ1-2	CASMRDYGYTF	TGTGCCAGCATGCGAGACTATGGCTACACCTTC